One T cell receptor (beta chain) is described in this entry. This table comes from immunoSEQ multiplex PCR, and its TCRdb copy is limited to in-frame clones, with some not included. Here the sample spans some 77,000 clones, 70% to 85% being singletons. The sample comes from a study of blood T cell repertoires in COVID-19. This CDR3 is built from 14 residues. Trimming stripped 6 bases from V and 7 bases from J, with 15 bases between. The V gene's germline CDR1 is MNHEY and CDR2 SVGAGI. The chain joins TRBV6-5 to TRBJ1-4; D might be TRBD1 (5 bases). Sequenced: peripheral blood. The receptor was isolated from a woman in her fifties or sixties with acute or convalescent COVID-19. The CDR3 DNA follows: TGTGCCAGCAGCTCAGGGTGGGGGGGTGAAAAACTGTTTTTT. Protein product: CASSSGWGGEKLFF.